The 22 T cell receptor beta chains below were found in one sample sequenced in a study of Tregs in tolerant kidney transplant recipients. TCRdb's copy holds only in-frame clones and misses some; the assay was immunoSEQ multiplex PCR. The sample has roughly 99,000 clones; 90% to 95% are singletons. This sample comprised CD4+ T cells from blood, obtained before the transplant. These receptors all come from a human donor who received a combined kidney and bone marrow transplant.

This sequence joins TRBV15 and TRBJ1-5; weak D call: TRBD1 (6 bases). Trimming pared 2 bases from V and 5 bases from J, leaving 13 bases between. CDR1 and CDR2 from the germline V gene are LNHNV and YYDKDF (reference sequence). This CDR3 is 15 amino acids long. The CDR3 protein is CATSRQGTTDQPQHF. The CDR3 DNA follows: TGTGCCACCAGCAGACAGGGGACAACCGATCAGCCCCAGCATTTT.

The chain recombines TRBV7-2 with TRBJ2-4; 10 bases match TRBD1. V shed 6 bases, J shed 7 bases, and the junction held 9 bases outside the gene matches. Germline CDR1 and CDR2: SGHTA and FQGNSA. The CDR3 extends over 15 amino acids. The CDR3 DNA sequence: TGTGCCAGCAGTCGGTCCGGGACAGGGGAGAACATTCAGTACTTC. Encoded protein: CASSRSGTGENIQYF.

This chain connects TRBV9 to TRBJ2-1; TRBD2 might be the D (6 bases). V was clipped by 1 base and J by 2 bases, with 10 bases between them. In germline, CDR1 is SGDLS, CDR2 YYNGEE. The CDR3 is 15 residues long. The CDR3 nucleotides read TGTGCCAGCAGCGTAACGGGAGAGGCCTACAATGAGCAGTTCTTC. Protein: CASSVTGEAYNEQFF.

DNA of the CDR3: TGCGCCAGCAGCTTGCAGGGCACCGGGGAGCTGTTTTTT. Translated: CASSLQGTGELFF. This chain joins TRBV5-1 and TRBJ2-2, with D possibly matching TRBD1 (5 bases). The CDR3 consists of 13 residues. The V gene's germline CDR1 is SGHRS and CDR2 YFSETQ. With 1 base removed from V and 4 bases from J, the gap between germline ends came to 5 bases.

The V call is TRBV19, the J call TRBJ1-4; 8 nucleotides align to TRBD1. Per the germline V gene, CDR1 is LNHDA and CDR2 is SQIVND (reference sequence). Losses at the gene ends were 6 bases for V and 11 bases for J; bases not matched to a gene: 2. This CDR3 contains 11 residues. The CDR3 loop reads CASRTGGKLFF. Written as DNA, the CDR3 is TGTGCCAGTAGAACAGGGGGGAAACTGTTTTTT.

Only one count was recorded for this clone. This chain joins TRBV4-2 and TRBJ2-1; D may be TRBD1 (6 bases). V was shortened by 1 base and J by 5 bases, with 15 bases between the two germline ends. The CDR3 is 16 amino acids. Germline CDR1 is LGHNA and CDR2 is YNFKEQ. CDR3 nucleotides: TGTGCCAGCAGCCAAGCGGATTGGACAGTTCACAATGAGCAGTTCTTC. It specifies CASSQADWTVHNEQFF.

The chain combines TRBV6-4 with TRBJ1-3, with D possibly matching TRBD1 (5 bases). The CDR3 has 13 residues. Germline lookup yields CDR1 MRHNA and CDR2 SNTAGT. Trimming cost V 3 bases and J 4 bases, with 7 bases left between them. The CDR3 region has the DNA TGTGCCAGCAGTGAGGGACTAGGAAACACCATATATTTT. Its protein is CASSEGLGNTIYF.

The gene calls are TRBV6-5 and TRBJ2-5; maybe TRBD2 (5 bases). The CDR3 is made up of 16 amino acids. Germline-derived CDR1 and CDR2 are MNHEY and SVGAGI. V gave up 0 bases and J gave up 7 bases, with 18 bases separating them. CDR3 protein: CASSYSRLAALGTQYF. As DNA, the CDR3 is TGTGCCAGCAGTTACTCGCGTCTAGCTGCCCTAGGGACCCAGTACTTC.

Details on this clone: Other DNA sequences in this specimen translate into the identical CDR3. V usage is TRBV6-5 and J usage is TRBJ1-6, with D hard to call. V was cut by 8 bases and J by 4 bases, with 9 bases left in between. The CDR3 spans 13 residues. Germline V gives CDR1 MNHEY, CDR2 SVGAGI. CDR3 bases: TGTGCCAGCGGTTTTACTTATAATTCACCCCTCCACTTT. Its translation is CASGFTYNSPLHF.

CDR3: CASSREGGDTGELFF. The CDR3 DNA follows: TGTGCCAGCAGTCGGGAGGGGGGGGACACCGGGGAGCTGTTTTTT. This chain connects TRBV5-4 to TRBJ2-2; 8 bases match TRBD2. Trimming at V came to 5 bases and at J to 3 bases, leaving 6 bases not matched to a gene. Germline V gene sequence: CDR1 SGHNT, CDR2 YYREEE (reference sequence). This CDR3 contains 15 residues. Together with reference TRBV5-4 and TRBJ2-2, the CDR3 gives the full variable domain: ETGVTQSPTHLIKTRGQQVTLRCSSQSGHNTVSWYQQALGQGPQFIFQYYREEENGRGNFPPRFSGLQFPNYSSELNVNALELDDSALYLCASSREGGDTGELFFGEGSRLTVL.

This chain joins TRBV11-3 and TRBJ2-2, with D perhaps matching TRBD2 (10 bases). Germline CDR1 and CDR2: SGHNT and YENEEA. This CDR3 is 19 amino acids long. Trimming took 10 bases from V and 0 from J, leaving 27 bases between them. The CDR3 protein is CATDRGATSGISNTGELFF. The CDR3 nucleotides are TGTGCCACCGACAGGGGGGCTACTAGCGGGATCTCGAACACCGGGGAGCTGTTTTTT.

This clone showed up just once. The chain combines TRBV4-2 with TRBJ2-7; 8 bases fit TRBD2. J was trimmed by 5 bases and V by 4 bases; bases with no gene match: 4. The CDR3 loop spans 13 amino acids. The germline V gene has CDR1 LGHNA and CDR2 YNFKEQ. In DNA, the CDR3 is TGTGCCAGCAGCCTTAGCGGGAACCACGAGCAGTACTTC. Translating it yields CASSLSGNHEQYF.

The chain is built from TRBV29-1 and TRBJ2-5, with TRBD2 matching 9 bases. Unmatched junction bases numbered 2, after V lost 5 bases and J lost 4 bases. CDR3 length: 12 residues. The germline gives CDR1 SQVTM, CDR2 ANQGSEA. The CDR3 coding sequence is TGCAGCGTTAGCGGGAGGAGAGAGACCCAGTACTTC. Its translation is CSVSGRRETQYF.

The chain uses TRBV5-1 and TRBJ1-1, with D maybe TRBD1 (5 bases). Germline V lookup: CDR1 SGHRS, CDR2 YFSETQ. This CDR3 contains 13 residues. Trimming removed 6 bases from V and 1 base from J, with 10 bases in between. The CDR3 DNA reads TGCGCCAGCACAACACAGGAGAACACTGAAGCTTTCTTT. Translating it yields CASTTQENTEAFF. Looking up the rest from reference TRBV5-1 and TRBJ1-1 gives the full variable domain: KAGVTQTPRYLIKTRGQQVTLSCSPISGHRSVSWYQQTPGQGLQFLFEYFSETQRNKGNFPGRFSGRQFSNSRSEMNVSTLELGDSALYLCASTTQENTEAFFGQGTRLTVV.

The CDR3 protein is CASGPGSGGYGYTF. The CDR3 DNA reads TGTGCTAGTGGGCCGGGGTCGGGAGGCTATGGCTACACCTTC. V and J are TRBV12-5 and TRBJ1-2; D call uncertain. Trimming stripped 6 bases from V and 4 bases from J, with 15 bases between. The CDR3 has 14 residues. The germline CDR1 and CDR2 sequences are LGHNT and FRNRAP.

The chain is built from TRBV5-1 and TRBJ2-1, with 15 bases lining up with TRBD2. The V gene end was trimmed by 3 bases and the J gene end by 7 bases; junction bases not matched to a gene: 5. Germline V gene sequence: CDR1 SGHRS, CDR2 YFSETQ. This CDR3 comprises 16 residues. This chain's CDR3 is CASSSEGLAGGNEQFF. In nucleotides, the CDR3 is TGCGCCAGCAGCTCGGAGGGACTAGCGGGGGGAAATGAGCAGTTCTTC.

V is TRBV5-6 and J is TRBJ2-5, with a tentative D call TRBD1 (6 bases). V gave up 2 bases and J gave up 2 bases, with 10 bases separating them. Looked up from germline, CDR1 is SGHDT and CDR2 is YYEEEE. CDR3 size: 14 residues. This CDR3 reads CASSFGTPQETQYF. CDR3 nucleotide sequence: TGTGCCAGCAGCTTCGGGACACCTCAAGAGACCCAGTACTTC.

This chain links TRBV19 with TRBJ1-1; D call uncertain. V lost 6 bases to trimming and J lost 1 base, with 21 bases between them. In germline, CDR1 is LNHDA, CDR2 SQIVND (reference sequence). The CDR3 totals 17 residues. As DNA, the CDR3 is TGTGCCAGTAGGACTGACGGGTTTGCAGAAAGGAACACTGAAGCTTTCTTT. It is translated as CASRTDGFAERNTEAFF.

This sequence joins TRBV29-1 and TRBJ2-7, with TRBD1 identical over 8 bases. J lost 3 bases, V lost 3 bases, and 7 bases had no gene match. The CDR3 is 14 residues long. CDR1 SQVTM and CDR2 ANQGSEA come from the germline V gene. CDR3 coding DNA: TGCAGCGTTGACGTCCCAGGGGGCGTCTACGAGCAGTACTTC. Translating gives CSVDVPGGVYEQYF.

This chain connects TRBV5-1 to TRBJ2-7; D is perhaps TRBD1 (6 bases). The CDR3 length is 19 residues. Germline loops: CDR1 SGHRS, CDR2 YFSETQ. V lost 0 bases and J lost 3, with 25 bases in between. The CDR3 nucleotides are TGCGCCAGCAGCTTGGGTCCTATCGGGACACCCCTTACGAGCTACGAGCAGTACTTC. This encodes CASSLGPIGTPLTSYEQYF.

The rearrangement joins TRBV7-7 to TRBJ2-2, with a tentative D call TRBD2 (6 bases). This CDR3 is 15 amino acids long. The V gene's germline CDR1 is SSHAT and CDR2 FNYEAQ (reference sequence). The V gene lost 5 bases and the J gene lost 8 bases, with 18 bases spanning the gap. The chain's CDR3 is CASSPRRGLSGELFF. Written as DNA, the CDR3 is TGTGCCAGCAGCCCAAGGCGGGGATTATCAGGGGAGCTGTTTTTT.

This sequence joins TRBV2 and TRBJ2-5; TRBD2 is a possible D gene (6 bases). The CDR3 has 14 residues. Trimming shortened V by 10 bases and J by 1 base, and 16 bases separated the two germline ends. In germline, CDR1 is SNHLY, CDR2 FYNNEI. The CDR3 loop is CATTPPGGQETQYF. The CDR3 DNA follows: TGTGCCACTACCCCCCCCGGGGGCCAAGAGACCCAGTACTTC.